The 28 T cell receptor beta chains in this list originate from one sample, sequenced in a study of post-analysis software for immune sequencing data. Study-level findings and limits: Patients carried roughly 5 TRBV segments more frequently than controls did, and TRBV5-6, TRBV5-1 and TRBV20-1 were among them.

Their antigens are not known. Tagging with unique molecular identifiers was a feature of the TCR beta cDNA libraries. From the PCR reads, TCRdb called clonotypes with MiXCR, one entry per CDR3 protein. The table has roughly 200,000 distinct CDR3 sequences, 25% to 35% seen once. The sample was blood. Every receptor here comes from a girl under 18 with multiple sclerosis.

This clonotype was observed many times. The V call is TRBV18, the J call TRBJ2-7; 8 nucleotides line up with TRBD2. V was pared by 3 bases and J by 6 bases, with 7 bases of the junction left unmatched. The CDR3 spans 14 residues. Germline lookup yields CDR1 KGHSH and CDR2 LQKENI. The CDR3 spells CASSPPGLGAEQYF. The CDR3 nucleotides are TGTGCCAGCTCACCCCCGGGACTAGGGGCCGAGCAGTACTTC.

This clonotype was detected once. The rearrangement links TRBV6-2 or TRBV6-3 to TRBJ2-7; D is uncertain. Trimming left V 5 bases short and J 7 bases short, with 9 bases between. The CDR3 is made up of 11 amino acids. Germline assignment: CDR1 MNHEY and CDR2 SVGEGT. The CDR3 region is CASSDGMEQYF. CDR3 DNA sequence: TGTGCCAGCAGTGACGGCATGGAGCAGTACTTC.

The chain combines TRBV6-5 with TRBJ1-4, with D uncertain. Trimming stripped 5 bases from V and 8 bases from J, with 18 bases between. From germline, CDR1 is MNHEY and CDR2 SVGAGI. The CDR3 length is 15 residues. The CDR3 region has the DNA TGTGCCAGCAGTAGGAGCGGCAGGTTTGGGGAAAAACTGTTTTTT. It is translated as CASSRSGRFGEKLFF.

Concerning this clonotype: One end of the junction is discordant with germline, which a read error may explain. This chain joins TRBV28 and TRBJ2-7, with D uncertain. In germline, CDR1 is MDHEN, CDR2 SYDVKM. The CDR3 is 12 residues long. The DNA of the CDR3 is TGTGCCGGCAGTTTATTATTCTACGAGCAGTACTTC. Translation gives CAGSLLFYEQYF.

This clonotype was picked up a small number of times. The rearrangement links TRBV27 to TRBJ1-2, with 10 nucleotides matching TRBD1. J gave up 3 bases and V 5 bases, and 9 bases lay outside the gene matches. Looked up from germline, CDR1 is MNHEY and CDR2 is SMNVEV (reference sequence). CDR3 length: 16 amino acids. The CDR3 region is CASSPFPTGGDYGYTF. The CDR3 nucleotides are TGTGCCAGCAGTCCCTTCCCGACAGGGGGCGACTATGGCTACACCTTC.

This clonotype was observed many times. This chain connects TRBV29-1 to TRBJ1-6; 7 bases map to TRBD1. The CDR3 loop spans 15 amino acids. The J segment lost 6 bases and the V segment lost 4 bases, leaving 9 bases of the junction unmatched. Looked up from germline, CDR1 is SQVTM and CDR2 is ANQGSEA. The CDR3 DNA follows: TGCAGCGTTGTCGAGGACGGGACAGCTAATTCACCCCTCCACTTT. Protein sequence: CSVVEDGTANSPLHF. The variable domain in full, completed from reference TRBV29-1 and TRBJ1-6, reads SAVISQKPSRDICQRGTSLTIQCQVDSQVTMMFWYRQQPGQSLTLIATANQGSEATYESGFVIDKFPISRPNLTFSTLTVSNMSPEDSSIYLCSVVEDGTANSPLHFGNGTRLTVT.

This clonotype occurred many times. The chain joins TRBV28 to TRBJ2-1; 9 nucleotides align to TRBD1. There are 15 residues in the CDR3. The J segment lost 9 bases and the V segment lost 4 bases, leaving 10 bases of the junction unmatched. CDR1 is MDHEN and CDR2 is SYDVKM in the germline V gene. CDR3: CASSSRDRVRGEQFF. CDR3 nucleotides: TGTGCCAGCAGTTCCCGGGACAGGGTACGAGGTGAGCAGTTCTTC.

The genes are TRBV29-1 and TRBJ2-3, with 9 bases aligning to TRBD2. Per the germline V gene, CDR1 is SQVTM and CDR2 is ANQGSEA. The CDR3 is made up of 17 amino acids. The ends lost 7 bases at V and 1 base at J; junction bases unmatched: 15. CDR3 nucleotide sequence: TGCAGCGCTGGACCTGCTACGGCTAGCGGGGGCACAGATACGCAGTATTTT. It encodes CSAGPATASGGTDTQYF.

The V gene is TRBV5-1, the J gene TRBJ1-1; D is unclear. The CDR3 contains 8 residues. Trimming cost V 4 bases and J 8 bases, with 0 bases left between them. Germline V gene lookup returns CDR1 SGHRS and CDR2 YFSETQ. The CDR3 region is CASSEAFF. The CDR3 DNA follows: TGCGCCAGCAGCGAAGCTTTCTTT.

Only a few counts were recorded for this clonotype. The rearrangement links TRBV20-1 to TRBJ2-3, with TRBD2 identical over 7 bases. This CDR3 has 14 residues. The V and J ends lost 1 base and 3 bases, in that order; junction bases with no gene match: 4. Germline CDR1 is DFQATT and CDR2 is SNEGSKA (reference sequence). DNA for the CDR3: TGCAGTGCTAGAGGCCTAGCGGTTACAGATACGCAGTATTTT. This sequence encodes CSARGLAVTDTQYF.

This clonotype has only one observation. The junction departs from germline at one end; a sequencing error may be responsible. The chain couples TRBV5-1 to TRBJ2-1; 13 nucleotides align to TRBD2. The germline gives CDR1 SGHRS, CDR2 YFSETQ. CDR3 length equals 14 residues. As DNA, the CDR3 is TGCGCCAGCAGCTCGGGGACTAGCGGGAATGGGCAGTTCTTC. It specifies CASSSGTSGNGQFF.

As to this clonotype: Mismatch with germline at one junction end may stem from a read error. CDR3 DNA: TGTGCCAGCAGCAGGGACAGCGGGGGAAACACTGAAACTTTCTTT. It is translated as CASSRDSGGNTETFF. The V call is TRBV28, the J call TRBJ1-1, with 7 bases lining up with TRBD1. The germline V gene encodes CDR1 MDHEN and CDR2 SYDVKM. The CDR3 runs to 15 residues.

This clonotype was seen only a few times. This chain links TRBV6-5 with TRBJ2-7; D remains unclear. This CDR3 comprises 13 residues. V lost 7 bases, J lost 2 bases, and 12 bases lay in between. Per germline, CDR1 MNHEY and CDR2 SVGAGI. The CDR3 loop is CASKEPGTYEQYF. The CDR3 region has the DNA TGTGCCAGCAAGGAACCTGGAACCTACGAGCAGTACTTC.

This clonotype was detected many times. The V gene is TRBV4-1, the J gene TRBJ2-5; no reliable D call. This CDR3 is built from 17 residues. Germline-derived CDR1 and CDR2 are MGHRA and YSYEKL. Trimming took off 0 bases at V and 0 bases at J, with 14 bases between the two ends. CDR3 region: CASSQDLRVGNQETQYF. The CDR3 region has the DNA TGCGCCAGCAGCCAAGATCTGAGAGTAGGGAACCAAGAGACCCAGTACTTC.

This clonotype showed up just a few times. The genes are TRBV20-1 and TRBJ1-1, with unresolved D. Germline-derived CDR1 and CDR2 are DFQATT and SNEGSKA (reference sequence). The V gene lost 4 bases and the J gene lost 4 bases, with 13 bases spanning the gap. The CDR3 sequence is 13 residues long. The CDR3 loop is CSAMGGAGTEAFF. CDR3 sequence (DNA): TGCAGTGCTATGGGAGGAGCTGGCACTGAAGCTTTCTTT.

This clonotype was counted ten times or more. V gene TRBV6-6 combines with J gene TRBJ2-7; weak D call: TRBD1 (6 bases). Germline V lookup: CDR1 MNHNY, CDR2 SVGAGI (reference sequence). The CDR3 loop spans 14 amino acids. Deletions cut 6 bases from V and 2 bases from J, with 14 bases between. The CDR3 sequence: CASSHRTDTYEQYF. Written as DNA, the CDR3 is TGTGCCAGCAGCCACAGGACAGATACCTACGAGCAGTACTTC.

This clonotype showed up many times. The rearrangement links TRBV2 to TRBJ1-2; the match to TRBD1 covers 7 bases. The trim removed 0 bases at V and 4 bases at J, leaving 2 bases unmatched. The CDR3 has 14 amino acids. The germline V gene encodes CDR1 SNHLY and CDR2 FYNNEI. CDR3 amino acids: CASSEADRAYGYTF. CDR3 sequence (DNA): TGTGCCAGCAGTGAAGCCGACAGGGCCTATGGCTACACCTTC. Looking up the rest from reference TRBV2 and TRBJ1-2 gives the full variable domain: EPEVTQTPSHQVTQMGQEVILRCVPISNHLYFYWYRQILGQKVEFLVSFYNNEISEKSEIFDDQFSVERPDGSNFTLKIRSTKLEDSAMYFCASSEADRAYGYTFGSGTRLTVV.

This clonotype appeared many times. V and J are TRBV10-3 and TRBJ2-7, with TRBD2 as a possible D gene (5 bases). CDR3 length: 12 residues. Germline V CDR1 and CDR2: ENHRY, SYGVKD. V lost 4 bases and J 7 bases, leaving 11 bases between the germline ends. The CDR3 nucleotides read TGTGCCATCAGTGTTCGGGAAGGAGAGCAGTACTTC. Translating it yields CAISVREGEQYF.

This clonotype showed up many times. This sequence joins TRBV7-2 and TRBJ1-2; 11 bases are shared with TRBD1. The CDR3 contains 14 residues. Trimming removed 8 bases from V and 7 bases from J; junction bases left unmatched: 9. Germline CDR1 and CDR2: SGHTA and FQGNSA. Here the CDR3 reads CASRRTGGSSGYTF. CDR3 nucleotides: TGTGCCAGCCGGCGGACAGGGGGCTCTAGTGGCTACACCTTC.

In regard to this clonotype: With a much larger clone just one base away, this may be a read error. The chain uses TRBV12-3 or TRBV12-4 and TRBJ2-1, with 8 positions matching TRBD1. The CDR3 consists of 15 residues. The V gene end was trimmed by 4 bases and the J gene end by 10 bases; junction bases not matched to a gene: 12. The CDR3 protein is CASSYAGTGAYEQFF. CDR3 nucleotides: TGTGCCAGCAGTTACGCCGGGACAGGAGCCTACGAGCAGTTCTTC.

Of note for this clonotype: A read error may be the cause here, since a much bigger clone is one base away. The rearrangement joins TRBV7-8 to TRBJ2-7; no definite D call. The J call is doubtful: the DNA matches TRBJ2-5 better. This CDR3 is built from 14 residues. CDR1 and CDR2 (germline): SGHVS, FQNEAQ. The CDR3 nucleotides are TGTGCCAGCAGCTTAGTAGGCGTACAAGGGACCCAGTACTTC. Translating gives CASSLVGVQGTQYF.

A single count supports this clonotype. Being one base from a much bigger clone, this may be a read error. Given the absence of the conserved phenylalanine or tryptophan at the CDR3 end, a read error is likely. The rearrangement links TRBV4-2 to TRBJ2-1; 14 bases fit TRBD2. V lost 3 bases, J lost 6 bases, and 4 bases stayed unmatched. From germline, CDR1 is LGHNA and CDR2 YNFKEQ. This CDR3 is 16 amino acids long. The CDR3 spells CASSHRLAGGLNEQFS. In DNA, the CDR3 is TGTGCCAGCAGCCACCGACTAGCGGGAGGGCTCAATGAGCAGTTCTCC.

The V call is TRBV6-1, the J call TRBJ1-1; weak D call: TRBD1 (5 bases). CDR3 length equals 13 residues. Germline V gene sequence: CDR1 MNHNS, CDR2 SASEGT. The V and J ends lost 4 bases and 2 bases respectively, with 8 bases between them. The CDR3: CASSARGNTEAFF. As DNA, the CDR3 is TGTGCCAGCAGTGCCCGGGGCAACACTGAAGCTTTCTTT.

Remarks on this clonotype: Sequence at one end of the junction differs from germline and may be a read error. This sequence joins TRBV11-2 and TRBJ1-6; possible D gene TRBD1, 5 bases. CDR3 length equals 15 residues. CDR1 is SGHAT and CDR2 is FQNNGV in the germline V gene. The CDR3: CAGSPGGRNNSPLHF. The CDR3 DNA reads as TGTGCCGGCAGCCCCGGGGGACGGAATAATTCACCCCTCCACTTT.

In the case of this clonotype: This may be a read error, as it is one base from a much larger clone. V usage is TRBV29-1 and J usage is TRBJ2-4, with D perhaps TRBD2 (6 bases). Germline CDR1 reads SQVTM; CDR2 reads ANQGSEA. The CDR3 contains 11 residues. The CDR3 loop reads CSVTRNYEQHF. CDR3 in DNA: TGCAGCGTGACTAGGAACTACGAGCAGCACTTC.

The chain links TRBV4-2 to TRBJ1-2, with TRBD1 matching over 8 bases. Germline assignment: CDR1 LGHNA and CDR2 YNFKEQ. V lost 4 bases and J lost 0; bases outside the gene matches: 7. The CDR3 is 16 residues long. For the CDR3, the DNA is TGTGCCAGCAGCCTCGAAACGGACAGGGCTAACTATGGCTACACCTTC. It codes for CASSLETDRANYGYTF.

The chain joins TRBV15 to TRBJ2-1, with TRBD2 matching over 9 bases. Germline V gene lookup returns CDR1 LNHNV and CDR2 YYDKDF (reference sequence). The ends lost 7 bases at V and 9 bases at J; junction bases unmatched: 7. CDR3 length: 13 residues. CDR3 in DNA: TGTGCCACCAACTCGTATAGCGGGAGTGAGCAGTTCTTC. Translating gives CATNSYSGSEQFF. Full variable domain (outside the CDR3, taken from reference TRBV15 and TRBJ2-1): DAMVIQNPRYQVTQFGKPVTLSCSQTLNHNVMYWYQQKSSQAPKLLFHYYDKDFNNEADTPDNFQSRRPNTSFCFLDIRSPGLGDTAMYLCATNSYSGSEQFFGPGTRLTVL.

This clonotype was seen a few times. CDR3 sequence reads: CASRRGRGWQPQHF. The DNA of the CDR3 is TGTGCCAGCAGACGAGGCAGGGGATGGCAGCCCCAGCATTTT. This chain connects TRBV6-2 or TRBV6-3 to TRBJ1-5; a possible D gene is TRBD1 (6 bases). Deletions cut 6 bases from V and 7 bases from J, with 16 bases between. Germline CDR1 is MNHEY and CDR2 is SVGEGT. This CDR3 region has 14 residues.